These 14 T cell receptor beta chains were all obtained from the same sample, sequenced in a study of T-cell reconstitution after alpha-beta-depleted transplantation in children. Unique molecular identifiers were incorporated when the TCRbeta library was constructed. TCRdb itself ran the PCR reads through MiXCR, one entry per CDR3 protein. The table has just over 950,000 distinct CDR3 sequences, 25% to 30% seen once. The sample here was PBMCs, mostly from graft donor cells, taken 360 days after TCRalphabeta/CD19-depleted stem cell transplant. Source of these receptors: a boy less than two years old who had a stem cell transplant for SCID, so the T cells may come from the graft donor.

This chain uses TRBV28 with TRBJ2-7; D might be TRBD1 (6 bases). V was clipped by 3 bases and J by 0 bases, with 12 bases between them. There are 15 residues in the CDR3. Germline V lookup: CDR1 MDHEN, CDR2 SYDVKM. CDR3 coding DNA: TGTGCCAGCAGTTTGGGGGCGACCCTCTCCTACGAGCAGTACTTC. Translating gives CASSLGATLSYEQYF.

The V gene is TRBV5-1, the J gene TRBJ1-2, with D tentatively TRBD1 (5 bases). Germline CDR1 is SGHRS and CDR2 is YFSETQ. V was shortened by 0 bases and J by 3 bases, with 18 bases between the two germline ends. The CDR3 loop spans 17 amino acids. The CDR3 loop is CASSLAQLGAGHYGYTF. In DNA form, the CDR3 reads TGCGCCAGCAGCTTGGCCCAGCTTGGGGCCGGGCACTATGGCTACACCTTC.

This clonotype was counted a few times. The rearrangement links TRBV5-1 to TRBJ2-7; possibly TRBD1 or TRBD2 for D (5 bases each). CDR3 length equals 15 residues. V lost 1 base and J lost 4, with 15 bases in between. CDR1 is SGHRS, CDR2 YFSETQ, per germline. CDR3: CASSLRDGTFYEQYF. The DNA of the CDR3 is TGCGCCAGCAGCTTGAGGGACGGGACGTTTTACGAGCAGTACTTC.

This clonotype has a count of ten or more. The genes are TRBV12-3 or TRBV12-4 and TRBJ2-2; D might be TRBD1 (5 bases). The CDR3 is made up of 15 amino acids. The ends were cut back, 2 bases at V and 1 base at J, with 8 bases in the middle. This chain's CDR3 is CASSLRQGNTGELFF. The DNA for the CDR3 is TGTGCCAGCAGTTTAAGGCAGGGGAACACCGGGGAGCTGTTTTTT.

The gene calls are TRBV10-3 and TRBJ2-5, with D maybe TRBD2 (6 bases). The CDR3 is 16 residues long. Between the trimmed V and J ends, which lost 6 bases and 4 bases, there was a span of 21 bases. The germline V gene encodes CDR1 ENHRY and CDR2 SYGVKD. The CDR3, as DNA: TGTGCCATCAGGGCGGAGTTCACTAGCTCCCGAGAGACCCAGTACTTC. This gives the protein CAIRAEFTSSRETQYF.

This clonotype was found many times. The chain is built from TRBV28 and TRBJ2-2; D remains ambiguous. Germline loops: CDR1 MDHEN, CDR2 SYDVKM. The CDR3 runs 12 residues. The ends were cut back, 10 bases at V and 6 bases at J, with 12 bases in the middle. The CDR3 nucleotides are TGTGCCACCGCCTACGGAGCCGGGGAGCTGTTTTTT. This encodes CATAYGAGELFF.

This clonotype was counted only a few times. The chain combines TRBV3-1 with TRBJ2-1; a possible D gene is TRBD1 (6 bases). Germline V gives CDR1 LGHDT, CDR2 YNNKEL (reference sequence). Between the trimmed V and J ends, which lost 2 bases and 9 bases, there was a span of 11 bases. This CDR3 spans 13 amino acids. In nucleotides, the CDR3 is TGTGCCAGCAGCCAACTCATCAGGGGTGAGCAGTTCTTC. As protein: CASSQLIRGEQFF.

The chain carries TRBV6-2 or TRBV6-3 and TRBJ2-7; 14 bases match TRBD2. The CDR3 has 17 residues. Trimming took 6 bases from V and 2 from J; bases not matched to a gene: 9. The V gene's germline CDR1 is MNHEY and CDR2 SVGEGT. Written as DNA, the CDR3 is TGTGCCAGCAGCCGGGGACTAGCGGGGGCCCTCACCTACGAGCAGTACTTC. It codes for CASSRGLAGALTYEQYF.

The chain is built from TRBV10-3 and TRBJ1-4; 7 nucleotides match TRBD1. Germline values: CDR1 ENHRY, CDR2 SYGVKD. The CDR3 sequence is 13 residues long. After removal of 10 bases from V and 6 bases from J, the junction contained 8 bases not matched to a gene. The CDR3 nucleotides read TGTGCCACCCACGACAGGGCGGATGAAAAACTGTTTTTT. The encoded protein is CATHDRADEKLFF.

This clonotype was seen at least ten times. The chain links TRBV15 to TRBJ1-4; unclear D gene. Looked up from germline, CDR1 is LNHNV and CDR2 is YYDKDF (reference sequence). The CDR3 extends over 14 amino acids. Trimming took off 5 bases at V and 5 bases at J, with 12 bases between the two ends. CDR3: CATSFGLGNEKLFF. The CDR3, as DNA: TGTGCCACCAGCTTTGGACTAGGCAATGAAAAACTGTTTTTT.

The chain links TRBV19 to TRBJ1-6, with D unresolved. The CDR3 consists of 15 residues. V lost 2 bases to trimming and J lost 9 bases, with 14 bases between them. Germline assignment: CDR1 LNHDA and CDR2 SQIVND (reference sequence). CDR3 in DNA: TGTGCCAGTAGTATAAATAAGCAAGTCGGTTCACCCCTCCACTTT. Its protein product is CASSINKQVGSPLHF.

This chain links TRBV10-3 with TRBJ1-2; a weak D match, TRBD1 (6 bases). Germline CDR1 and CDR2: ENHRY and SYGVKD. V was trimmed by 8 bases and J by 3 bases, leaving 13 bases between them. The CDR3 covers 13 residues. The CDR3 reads CAIQQGGDYGYTF. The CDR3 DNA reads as TGTGCCATCCAACAGGGCGGGGACTATGGCTACACCTTC.

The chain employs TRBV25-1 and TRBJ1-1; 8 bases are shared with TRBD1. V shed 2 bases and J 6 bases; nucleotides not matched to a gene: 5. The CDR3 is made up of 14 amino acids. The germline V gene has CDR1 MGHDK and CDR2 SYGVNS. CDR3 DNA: TGTGCCAGCAGTGAAGAAACCAGGGGGCCTGAAGCTTTCTTT. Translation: CASSEETRGPEAFF.

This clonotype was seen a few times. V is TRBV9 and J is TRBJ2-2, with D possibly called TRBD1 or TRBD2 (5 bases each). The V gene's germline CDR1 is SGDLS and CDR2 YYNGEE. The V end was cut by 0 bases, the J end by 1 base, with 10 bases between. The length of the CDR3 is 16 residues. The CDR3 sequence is CASSVGDPMNTGELFF. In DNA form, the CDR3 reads TGTGCCAGCAGCGTAGGGGACCCCATGAACACCGGGGAGCTGTTTTTT.